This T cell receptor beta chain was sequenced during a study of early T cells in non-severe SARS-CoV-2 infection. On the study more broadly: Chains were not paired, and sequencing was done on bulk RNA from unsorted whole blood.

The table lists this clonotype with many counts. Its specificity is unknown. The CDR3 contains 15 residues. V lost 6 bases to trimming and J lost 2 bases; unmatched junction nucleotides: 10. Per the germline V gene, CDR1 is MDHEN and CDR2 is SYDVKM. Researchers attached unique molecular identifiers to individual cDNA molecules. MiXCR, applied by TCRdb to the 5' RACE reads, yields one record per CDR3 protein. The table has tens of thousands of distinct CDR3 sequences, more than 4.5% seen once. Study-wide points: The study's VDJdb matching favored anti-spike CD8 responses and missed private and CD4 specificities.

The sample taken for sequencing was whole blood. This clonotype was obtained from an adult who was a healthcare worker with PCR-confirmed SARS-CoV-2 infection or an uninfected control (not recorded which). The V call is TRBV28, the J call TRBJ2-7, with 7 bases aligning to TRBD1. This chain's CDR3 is CASSDGQEAPYEQYF. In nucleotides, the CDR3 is TGTGCCAGCAGCGACGGACAGGAGGCCCCCTACGAGCAGTACTTC.